This T cell receptor beta chain was observed in a study of blood T cell repertoires in COVID-19. Turning to the study itself: Both acute and convalescent COVID-19 samples were obtained from the United States, Italy and Spain.

V lost 3 bases and J lost 10, with 13 bases in between. Germline V gene data show CDR1 as KGHSH and CDR2 as LQKENI. This CDR3 is built from 13 residues. Using immunoSEQ multiplex PCR, the repertoire was profiled, and TCRdb retains in-frame clones only, with some absent. The sample yields a few hundred thousand clones, 87% seen once. The sequence was collected from a woman aged 45-59 years who had recovered from COVID-19. The material sequenced was PBMCs or T cells enriched from blood (not recorded which). The J gene is TRBJ2-1, the V gene TRBV18; D may be TRBD2 (5 bases). The CDR3 reads CASSPPGGVEQFF. The CDR3 region has the DNA TGTGCCAGCTCACCGCCAGGAGGAGTGGAGCAGTTCTTC.